Following are 9 T cell receptor beta chains from one sample sequenced in a study of blood T cell repertoires in COVID-19. Repertoires were generated with immunoSEQ multiplex PCR, while TCRdb's copy carries only in-frame clones and drops some. The table records roughly 70,000 clones, around 88% of them present only once. The material sequenced was peripheral blood. All receptors derive from a man older than 75 with COVID-19, enrolled during active disease.

The V gene is TRBV25-1, the J gene TRBJ2-5; 10 bases match TRBD1. The junction had 6 bases not matched to a gene; V was cut back by 4 bases and J by 4 bases. CDR1 is MGHDK, CDR2 SYGVNS, per germline. The CDR3 covers 15 residues. The CDR3 protein is CASSGWTGGTETQYF. Here the CDR3 DNA reads TGTGCCAGCAGTGGGTGGACAGGGGGTACAGAGACCCAGTACTTC.

The CDR3 spells CASSQQAGVGNTIYF. CDR3 nucleotides: TGTGCCAGCAGCCAACAGGCAGGGGTTGGAAACACCATATATTTT. V is TRBV14 and J is TRBJ1-3, with a possible D match to TRBD1 (6 bases). Germline loops: CDR1 SGHDN, CDR2 FVKESK. The V gene lost 2 bases and the J gene lost 3 bases, with 11 bases spanning the gap. This CDR3 region has 15 residues.

The chain couples TRBV19 to TRBJ1-1; TRBD1 aligns across 7 bases. The CDR3 consists of 15 residues. V gave up 5 bases and J gave up 1 base; unmatched junction bases: 7. Germline values: CDR1 LNHDA, CDR2 SQIVND (reference sequence). CDR3 DNA sequence: TGTGCCAGTAGTCCCTCCGGGACAGCGAACACTGAAGCTTTCTTT. Residues: CASSPSGTANTEAFF.

The chain joins TRBV6-5 to TRBJ2-1; TRBD2 agrees at 8 bases. The CDR3 runs to 11 residues. V lost 6 bases to trimming and J lost 13 bases; unmatched junction nucleotides: 5. CDR1 is MNHEY and CDR2 is SVGAGI in the germline V gene. CDR3 sequence (DNA): TGTGCCAGCAGAGCGGGGGTCCGACAGTTCTTC. Protein sequence: CASRAGVRQFF.

The chain carries TRBV6-6 and TRBJ1-3; 8 positions match TRBD1. Germline CDR1 is MNHNY and CDR2 is SVGAGI (reference sequence). J gave up 0 bases and V 4 bases, and 5 bases lay outside the gene matches. The CDR3 has 16 residues. In DNA form, the CDR3 reads TGTGCCAGCAGTTTTCCGGGACAGGCCTCTGGAAACACCATATATTTT. Translation: CASSFPGQASGNTIYF.

The chain couples TRBV6-1 to TRBJ1-2; D is ambiguous. CDR3 size: 13 residues. V was shortened by 3 bases and J by 7 bases, with 12 bases between the two germline ends. Germline CDR1 MNHNS, CDR2 SASEGT. In DNA, the CDR3 is TGTGCCAGCAGTGATTTTTACGAGGGTGGCTACACCTTC. The encoded protein is CASSDFYEGGYTF.

J is TRBJ2-5 and V is TRBV7-9, with 14 bases that match TRBD2. Germline loops: CDR1 SEHNR, CDR2 FQNEAQ (reference sequence). V lost 4 bases and J lost 11; bases outside the gene matches: 6. The CDR3 totals 14 residues. This chain's CDR3 is CASSYGTSGGPQYF. In DNA, the CDR3 is TGTGCCAGCAGCTACGGGACTAGCGGGGGCCCGCAGTACTTC.

J is TRBJ2-5 and V is TRBV6-2 or TRBV6-3, with 10 positions matching TRBD2. In germline, CDR1 is MNHEY, CDR2 SVGEGT. J lost 4 bases, V lost 5 bases, and 7 bases had no gene match. This CDR3 is 15 amino acids long. The CDR3 spells CASSGAAGGGETQYF. For the CDR3, the DNA is TGTGCCAGCAGTGGCGCAGCGGGGGGGGGAGAGACCCAGTACTTC.

The chain is built from TRBV11-2 and TRBJ2-7; 10 bases line up with TRBD1. Germline V lookup: CDR1 SGHAT, CDR2 FQNNGV. The CDR3 extends over 15 amino acids. The junction had 6 bases not matched to a gene; V was cut back by 0 bases and J by 7 bases. The CDR3 bases are TGTGCCAGCAGCTTAGAGGGGACAGGGGAGGATGAGCAGTACTTC. This gives the protein CASSLEGTGEDEQYF.